Shown below are 10 T cell receptor beta chains from a single sample sequenced in a study of CD39 and CD103 CD8 tumor-infiltrating T cells. Here immunoSEQ multiplex PCR was the method, and the copy in TCRdb shows in-frame clones only, minus some. The sample shows over 15,000 clones, about 89% of them seen only once. Sample: CD8+ T cells sorted from blood. The sample's subset: total memory CD8 T cells (CD45RA-CCR7+/-) from blood or uninvolved lymph node. Receptors originate from a human donor with head and neck squamous cell carcinoma.

This clone was recorded once. The gene calls are TRBV9 and TRBJ2-3; D remains unclear. The CDR3 extends over 11 amino acids. CDR1 is SGDLS and CDR2 is YYNGEE in the germline V gene. Trimming stripped 7 bases from V and 2 bases from J, with 5 bases between. As DNA, the CDR3 is TGTGCCAGCCAGTCCACAGATACGCAGTATTTT. It translates to CASQSTDTQYF. The full variable domain, with the rest looked up from reference TRBV9 and TRBJ2-3, is DSGVTQTPKHLITATGQRVTLRCSPRSGDLSVYWYQQSLDQGLQFLIQYYNGEERAKGNILERFSAQQFPDLHSELNLSSLELGDSALYFCASQSTDTQYFGPGTRLTVL.

The chain employs TRBV9 and TRBJ2-7; 10 nucleotides match TRBD1. Germline-derived CDR1 and CDR2 are SGDLS and YYNGEE. V shed 4 bases, J shed 2 bases, and the junction held 6 bases outside the gene matches. This CDR3 spans 15 amino acids. In DNA, the CDR3 is TGTGCCAGCAGCCTCGGGACAGGGGATACCTACGAGCAGTACTTC. Protein: CASSLGTGDTYEQYF.

The chain combines TRBV7-8 with TRBJ2-5, with 11 bases identical to TRBD2. V lost 5 bases and J lost 3; bases outside the gene matches: 2. CDR1 is SGHVS, CDR2 FQNEAQ, per germline. There are 14 residues in the CDR3. CDR3 region: CASSPTSGEETQYF. The CDR3 nucleotides are TGTGCCAGCAGCCCGACTAGCGGGGAAGAGACCCAGTACTTC.

The chain uses TRBV7-9 and TRBJ1-4; D not resolved. Trimming cost V 4 bases and J 7 bases, with 7 bases left between them. CDR1 is SEHNR, CDR2 FQNEAQ, per germline (reference sequence). The CDR3 runs 12 residues. CDR3 bases: TGTGCCAGCAGCTCCGTGGGTGAAAAACTGTTTTTT. This sequence encodes CASSSVGEKLFF.

This clone came up a few times. This sequence joins TRBV6-1 and TRBJ2-7; 7 nucleotides align to TRBD1. The length of the CDR3 is 15 residues. V lost 0 bases, J lost 2 bases, and 4 bases stayed unmatched. Germline-derived CDR1 and CDR2 are MNHNS and SASEGT. The CDR3 DNA is TGTGCCAGCAGTGAAGCGGTCGACAGGGCCTACGAGCAGTACTTC. The encoded protein is CASSEAVDRAYEQYF.

V usage is TRBV9 and J usage is TRBJ1-2, with 7 positions matching TRBD1. CDR1 is SGDLS, CDR2 YYNGEE, per germline. The CDR3 covers 15 residues. V lost 2 bases, J lost 5 bases, and 9 bases stayed unmatched. The CDR3 sequence is CASSVNSGGRYGYTF. The CDR3 coding sequence is TGTGCCAGCAGCGTCAACTCAGGGGGTCGGTATGGCTACACCTTC.

The J gene is TRBJ2-7, the V gene TRBV27, with 8 bases fitting TRBD1. Germline V CDR1 and CDR2: MNHEY, SMNVEV (reference sequence). V shed 3 bases and J 4 bases; nucleotides not matched to a gene: 14. The CDR3 totals 17 residues. This CDR3 reads CASSFHPAGRDRYEQYF. CDR3 nucleotides: TGTGCCAGCAGTTTCCACCCGGCGGGCAGGGACAGGTACGAGCAGTACTTC.

This chain uses TRBV4-1 with TRBJ2-2; 8 bases line up with TRBD2. Germline V gene lookup returns CDR1 MGHRA and CDR2 YSYEKL. The CDR3 has 17 residues. J was trimmed by 4 bases and V by 1 base; bases with no gene match: 8. The CDR3 nucleotides are TGCGCCAGCAGCCAAGGGTGGGCGGGGGGCCCCACCGGGGAGCTGTTTTTT. It translates to CASSQGWAGGPTGELFF.

This clone is medium-sized (0.01 to 0.1%) by share. V is TRBV9 and J is TRBJ2-1; TRBD1 aligns across 7 bases. CDR3 length: 15 amino acids. Unmatched junction bases numbered 8, after V lost 0 bases and J lost 8 bases. CDR1 and CDR2 from the germline V gene are SGDLS and YYNGEE. The CDR3 loop reads CASSVEGQAWDEQFF. CDR3 nucleotide sequence: TGTGCCAGCAGCGTAGAAGGACAGGCTTGGGATGAGCAGTTCTTC.

The gene calls are TRBV10-1 and TRBJ2-7; a weak D match, TRBD1 (5 bases). The germline V gene has CDR1 WNHNN and CDR2 SYGVQD (reference sequence). There are 13 residues in the CDR3. Trimming removed 0 bases at V and 7 bases at J, with 10 bases between. For the CDR3, the DNA is TGCGCCAGCAGTGAGTCTGCAAGGGGTGAGCAGTACTTC. It yields the protein CASSESARGEQYF.